The T cell receptor beta chain under discussion was sequenced for a study of T cells in Graves' hyperthyroidism and ophthalmopathy. Findings and limits, study-wide: The model forecast ophthalmopathy, anticipating it by a median about 7 months before onset.

The CDR3 regions of TCR beta were amplified from RNA transcripts. RT-PCR in the first round (using the HTBI primer set) targeted the TCR CDR3. Each CDR3 protein is one row after TCRdb ran MiXCR on the multiplex PCR reads. The sample has about 720,000 distinct CDR3 sequences; roughly a sixth are singletons. Between the trimmed V and J ends, which lost 6 bases and 4 bases, there was a span of 24 bases. There are 17 residues in the CDR3. Germline V gives CDR1 SNHLY, CDR2 FYNNEI. Newly diagnosed patients aged 18 to 65 had hyperthyroidism of under 2 months' duration. Clinical symptoms, serum thyroxine, TRAb, thyroid ultrasound and orbital computed tomography established diagnosis. Preceding any ophthalmopathy symptoms, the blood sample dates from first hyperthyroidism diagnosis. The table lists this clonotype with many counts. The antigen remains undetermined.

Sequencing input: blood. The genes are TRBV2 and TRBJ1-2; maybe TRBD1 (5 bases). The origin of this receptor is a woman aged 50 to 60 with Graves' hyperthyroidism that later progressed to Graves' ophthalmopathy. CDR3 nucleotides: TGTGCCAGCAGCGATGGGACCGGCGCAAGAGATATCTATGGCTACACCTTC. Its translation: CASSDGTGARDIYGYTF.